This entry lists 14 T cell receptor beta chains sequenced from one sample in a study of cytomegalovirus exposure and HLA in healthy donors (dated by TCRdb to about 2017). Library preparation employed the immunoSEQ multiplex PCR assay. TCRdb limited this immuneACCESS table to in-frame rearrangements with V and J called. A share of clones is missing; checked studies link under half to unresolved V genes, and the rest is unexplained. The sample table contains 55,000 to 70,000 clones; only one count was recorded for nearly 95% of them. The top ten clones comprise approximately 5.3% of the sample. Sequenced material: PBMCs. These receptors were obtained from a man aged 18 to 29 in good health and CMV-seropositive.

The chain has TRBV7-3 and TRBJ2-2; 8 nucleotides line up with TRBD2. The CDR3 is made up of 16 amino acids. V was pared by 5 bases and J by 4 bases, with 9 bases of the junction left unmatched. Germline V lookup: CDR1 SGHTA, CDR2 FQGTGA. CDR3 nucleotide sequence: TGTGCCAGCAGCCCCCGGGTAGCGGGGTTCACCGGGGAGCTGTTTTTT. Protein product: CASSPRVAGFTGELFF.

V usage is TRBV7-9 and J usage is TRBJ1-1; 7 bases agree with TRBD1. CDR3 length: 14 residues. The germline V gene encodes CDR1 SEHNR and CDR2 FQNEAQ (reference sequence). The V and J ends lost 1 base and 4 bases, in that order; junction bases with no gene match: 3. This CDR3 is CASSLEGTATEAFF. The CDR3 bases are TGTGCCAGCAGCTTAGAAGGGACAGCCACTGAAGCTTTCTTT. Drawing the rest from reference TRBV7-9 and TRBJ1-1, the complete variable domain is DTGVSQNPRHKITKRGQNVTFRCDPISEHNRLYWYRQTLGQGPEFLTYFQNEAQLEKSRLLSDRFSAERPKGSFSTLEIQRTEQGDSAMYLCASSLEGTATEAFFGQGTRLTVV.

J is TRBJ2-1 and V is TRBV2, with D unclear. The length of the CDR3 is 12 residues. Germline lookup yields CDR1 SNHLY and CDR2 FYNNEI. V shed 6 bases and J shed 2 bases, with 5 bases lying between them. The CDR3 DNA is TGTGCCAGCAGCCTTCCCTACAATGAGCAGTTCTTC. Protein: CASSLPYNEQFF.

The genes are TRBV11-2 and TRBJ2-3; 7 nucleotides line up with TRBD2. Germline V gives CDR1 SGHAT, CDR2 FQNNGV. The length of the CDR3 is 15 residues. The junction had 7 bases not matched to a gene; V was cut back by 3 bases and J by 4 bases. CDR3 DNA: TGTGCCAGCAGCTTGGGCGGGAGAAGGGCAGATACGCAGTATTTT. As protein: CASSLGGRRADTQYF. The full variable domain, with the rest looked up from reference TRBV11-2 and TRBJ2-3, is EAGVAQSPRYKIIEKRQSVAFWCNPISGHATLYWYQQILGQGPKLLIQFQNNGVVDDSQLPKDRFSAERLKGVDSTLKIQPAKLEDSAVYLCASSLGGRRADTQYFGPGTRLTVL.

The rearrangement joins TRBV6-1 to TRBJ1-5; D is possibly TRBD1 (5 bases). The CDR3 runs to 13 residues. Germline assignment: CDR1 MNHNS and CDR2 SASEGT. Trimming removed 10 bases at V and 4 bases at J, with 14 bases between. The CDR3: CATAGSGNQPQHF. DNA for the CDR3: TGTGCCACCGCTGGTTCAGGGAATCAGCCCCAGCATTTT.

The genes are TRBV28 and TRBJ2-2; D unclear. The CDR3 totals 13 residues. V lost 6 bases to trimming and J lost 4 bases, with 9 bases between them. Germline V CDR1 and CDR2: MDHEN, SYDVKM. Written as DNA, the CDR3 is TGTGCCAGCAGGGGCGCAGGCACCGGGGAGCTGTTTTTT. This translates into CASRGAGTGELFF.

Concerning this clone: One end of the junction does not line up with germline, which may come from a read error. The CDR3 sequence: CATSGTGREQYF. CDR3 DNA: TGCGCCACCAGTGGGACAGGGAGGGAGCAGTACTTC. The genes are TRBV10-1 and TRBJ2-7; the match to TRBD1 covers 9 bases. The V gene's germline CDR1 is WNHNN and CDR2 SYGVQD (reference sequence). The CDR3 has 12 residues.

Concerning this clone: At one of its ends the junction is not consistent with the germline gene, which may arise from a read error. V and J are TRBV6-5 and TRBJ1-2, with TRBD1 matching 7 bases. CDR1 is MNHEY, CDR2 SVGAGI, per germline. The CDR3 is 16 residues long. The CDR3 coding sequence is TGTGCCAGCAGGTACTCCCCGGCAGGGGGTAAATATGGCTACACCTTC. As protein: CASRYSPAGGKYGYTF.

The V and J genes are TRBV27 and TRBJ1-1; 8 bases fit TRBD1. Germline values: CDR1 MNHEY, CDR2 SMNVEV (reference sequence). This CDR3 comprises 15 residues. V shed 5 bases and J 5 bases; nucleotides not matched to a gene: 10. CDR3 coding DNA: TGTGCCAGCAGTCATACAGGGGGAGGTGGGACTGAAGCTTTCTTT. It codes for CASSHTGGGGTEAFF.

The V call is TRBV10-3, the J call TRBJ2-7; TRBD1 matches 9 bases. Germline assignment: CDR1 ENHRY and CDR2 SYGVKD. CDR3 length: 16 amino acids. The trim removed 2 bases at V and 0 bases at J, leaving 5 bases unmatched. Here the CDR3 DNA reads TGTGCCATCAGTGAGAAAGACAGGGGGAGCTCCTACGAGCAGTACTTC. Protein product: CAISEKDRGSSYEQYF.

The chain recombines TRBV4-1 with TRBJ1-1; TRBD1 is a possible D gene (5 bases). The CDR3 contains 15 residues. Germline CDR1 and CDR2: MGHRA and YSYEKL. Between the trimmed V and J ends, which lost 1 base and 0 bases, there was a span of 9 bases. For the CDR3, the DNA is TGCGCCAGCAGCCAAGGGGGGGGGATGAACACTGAAGCTTTCTTT. Translated, it gives CASSQGGGMNTEAFF.

The chain recombines TRBV28 with TRBJ2-7, with D possibly matching TRBD1 (6 bases). This CDR3 region has 14 residues. The V end was cut by 6 bases, the J end by 2 bases, with 14 bases between. CDR1 MDHEN and CDR2 SYDVKM come from the germline V gene. As DNA, the CDR3 is TGTGCCAGCAGAAACCTAAGGGGGACCTACGAGCAGTACTTC. Translating gives CASRNLRGTYEQYF.

This clone has more than one count but fewer than ten. The sample holds other DNA sequences that translate to the same CDR3. For the CDR3, the DNA is TGTGCCAGCAGTGAAGGGGACAGCTCCTACGAGCAGTACTTC. Protein sequence: CASSEGDSSYEQYF. The chain is built from TRBV6-1 and TRBJ2-7; 7 bases match TRBD1. Looked up from germline, CDR1 is MNHNS and CDR2 is SASEGT. Trimming cost V 1 base and J 0 bases; bases outside gene matches: 0. CDR3 size: 14 residues.

The rearrangement uses TRBV23-1 and TRBJ2-7, with 8 bases aligning to TRBD2. TRBV23-1 is an open reading frame, and its role is uncertain. V was pared by 6 bases and J by 5 bases, with 9 bases of the junction left unmatched. CDR3 length: 14 residues. In DNA, the CDR3 is TGCGCCAGCAGGCGTGGCGGGGGGCAGGACGAGCAGTACTTC. It translates to CASRRGGGQDEQYF.